One and the same sample provided the 11 T cell receptor beta chains below, sequenced in a study of cytomegalovirus exposure and HLA in healthy donors. Only in-frame clones appear in the TCRdb table, and some are missing; sequencing was by immunoSEQ multiplex PCR. The data contain approximately 70,000 clones, about 93% of them singletons. Sequences were obtained from PBMCs. These receptors all come from a young woman in good health and CMV-seropositive.

This chain connects TRBV7-2 to TRBJ2-7; TRBD1 aligns across 7 bases. The CDR3 totals 13 residues. Trimming cost V 6 bases and J 7 bases; bases outside gene matches: 9. Germline V gene lookup returns CDR1 SGHTA and CDR2 FQGNSA. CDR3 sequence reads: CASRLTGAREQYF. CDR3 bases: TGTGCCAGCAGGCTAACAGGGGCGCGGGAGCAGTACTTC.

This chain joins TRBV6-6 and TRBJ2-7; possibly TRBD2 for D (6 bases). This CDR3 is 16 amino acids long. Per the germline V gene, CDR1 is MNHNY and CDR2 is SVGAGI (reference sequence). Trimming removed 2 bases at V and 2 bases at J, with 16 bases between. The DNA for the CDR3 is TGTGCCAGCAGTTACCCCCCCGGGGGTGCCACCTACGAGCAGTACTTC. Its protein is CASSYPPGGATYEQYF.

This chain joins TRBV10-3 and TRBJ2-1; TRBD2 matches at 15 bases. Germline assignment: CDR1 ENHRY and CDR2 SYGVKD. V was pared by 0 bases and J by 6 bases, with 6 bases of the junction left unmatched. There are 18 residues in the CDR3. CDR3 loop: CAISESWTSGGAANEQFF. Here the CDR3 DNA reads TGTGCCATCAGTGAGTCCTGGACTAGCGGGGGGGCAGCCAATGAGCAGTTCTTC.

This chain uses TRBV6-1 with TRBJ1-4, with D perhaps TRBD1 (6 bases). The V end lost 7 bases, the J end lost 3 bases, and 15 bases lay between the germline ends. The CDR3 is made up of 15 amino acids. Germline V lookup: CDR1 MNHNS, CDR2 SASEGT. CDR3 coding DNA: TGTGCCAGCAATCTAGGGGGAAGAGCTAATGAAAAACTGTTTTTT. Its translation is CASNLGGRANEKLFF.

This rearrangement joins TRBV7-6 to TRBJ1-2; 12 positions match TRBD1. J lost 7 bases, V lost 5 bases, and 14 bases had no gene match. The CDR3 has 17 amino acids. Per the germline V gene, CDR1 is SGHVS and CDR2 is FNYEAQ. The CDR3 DNA sequence: TGTGCCAGCAGCGTAATGAGAGCCGGGACAGGGGGCTCTGGCTACACCTTC. As protein: CASSVMRAGTGGSGYTF.

This clone was seen only a few times. This rearrangement joins TRBV4-2 to TRBJ1-2; TRBD1 might be the D (5 bases). Trimming removed 0 bases from V and 8 bases from J, with 13 bases in between. The CDR3 spans 14 residues. Germline CDR1 reads LGHNA; CDR2 reads YNFKEQ. The DNA of the CDR3 is TGTGCCAGCAGCCAAGATCTCCAGGGCCGGGGCTACACCTTC. Protein sequence: CASSQDLQGRGYTF.

This CDR3 is CASSHDWGSSPYFSYNEQFF. The CDR3 coding sequence is TGTGCCAGCAGCCACGACTGGGGCAGCTCACCCTATTTCTCCTACAATGAGCAGTTCTTC. The chain is built from TRBV7-6 and TRBJ2-1; D might be TRBD1 (5 bases). CDR3 length: 20 residues. Germline loops: CDR1 SGHVS, CDR2 FNYEAQ. V lost 5 bases to trimming and J lost 0 bases, with 26 bases between them.

V usage is TRBV28 and J usage is TRBJ1-1; the match to TRBD1 covers 10 bases. Germline CDR1 reads MDHEN; CDR2 reads SYDVKM. CDR3 length: 16 residues. The V and J ends lost 9 bases and 3 bases, in that order; junction bases with no gene match: 13. The CDR3 region is CASATGTGVGDTEAFF. CDR3 coding DNA: TGTGCCAGTGCAACCGGGACAGGGGTCGGGGACACTGAAGCTTTCTTT.

The genes are TRBV7-2 and TRBJ2-7; possible D gene TRBD2, 5 bases. CDR1 is SGHTA, CDR2 FQGNSA, per germline. CDR3 length: 15 residues. The V gene lost 5 bases and the J gene lost 1 base, with 15 bases spanning the gap. The CDR3 DNA sequence: TGTGCCAGCAGCACTCAAGACTCGGGATCCTACGAGCAGTACTTC. It yields the protein CASSTQDSGSYEQYF.

The V and J genes are TRBV5-4 and TRBJ1-2; D may be TRBD1 (5 bases). Germline CDR1 and CDR2: SGHNT and YYREEE (reference sequence). The CDR3 consists of 14 residues. Trimming left V 2 bases short and J 3 bases short, with 11 bases between. The CDR3 nucleotides read TGTGCCAGCAGCTTAGGAGGGGAGGACTATGGCTACACCTTC. Translating gives CASSLGGEDYGYTF.

V usage is TRBV7-2 and J usage is TRBJ1-2; TRBD1 matches 8 bases. V dropped 5 bases and J dropped 6; count of bases not matched to a gene: 11. Germline V gene lookup returns CDR1 SGHTA and CDR2 FQGNSA. CDR3 length: 15 amino acids. This chain's CDR3 is CASSHSGQGTNGYTF. The CDR3 DNA sequence: TGTGCCAGCAGCCATTCCGGACAGGGCACGAATGGCTACACCTTC.